There are many counts of the clone carrying this T cell receptor (beta chain). Its antigen is not identified. The ends were cut back, 6 bases at V and 3 bases at J, with 14 bases in the middle. In germline, CDR1 is SEHNR, CDR2 FQNEAQ (reference sequence). The CDR3 length is 15 residues. The data are from a study of beta chain features in type 1 diabetes. Whole-study results and caveats: Individuals with type 1 diabetes displayed fewer insertions and more deletions at VDJ junctions.

Expressed TCRB transcripts got sequenced, as all isolated RNA was reverse transcribed. Some clones are missing from TCRdb's copy, which holds only in-frame ones; the method was immunoSEQ multiplex PCR. Of over 150,000 clones listed, around 8.5% are singletons. The clonotype comes from a man between 18 and 29 years old in good health. V usage is TRBV7-9 and J usage is TRBJ2-2, with D hard to call. The sample comprised central memory CD4+ T cells from blood. The CDR3 nucleotides are TGTGCCAGCAGGCGTTCAGCTGCGGACACCGGGGAGCTGTTTTTT. It encodes CASRRSAADTGELFF.